This T cell receptor beta chain was identified during a study of blood T cell repertoires in COVID-19. At the level of the study: Specimens from acute and convalescent COVID-19 originated in the United States, Italy and Spain. Nucleic acid was either cDNA or gDNA, and it came from T cells, B-cell-depleted T cells, or PBMCs.

As originally analysed: Amplification with reference gene primers provided the estimates of nucleated cell counts. Generated by immunoSEQ multiplex PCR, the TCRdb table keeps only in-frame clones and is missing some. That table is the source of V, J and clone size, and D and trimming were worked out from the DNA. The table records approximately 130,000 clones, approximately 83% of them present only once. This sequence was found in a woman in her forties or fifties who had recovered from COVID-19. The sequenced material came from peripheral blood.

The DNA of the CDR3 is TGCGCCACCCGCCTAGGCGCACGGCGCACAGATACGCAGTATTTT. It specifies CATRLGARRTDTQYF. This sequence joins TRBV5-1 and TRBJ2-3; no reliable D call. The CDR3 is made up of 15 amino acids. The germline gives CDR1 SGHRS, CDR2 YFSETQ. Trimming took off 9 bases at V and 1 base at J, with 18 bases between the two ends.